The rows below give T cell receptor beta chains drawn from one sample of a study of regulatory T cells in long-lasting Graves disease. TCRdb independently ran MiXCR on the multiplex PCR reads; one entry per CDR3 protein. Found here are hundreds of thousands of distinct CDR3 sequences, about 16% of them singletons; the top ten hold approximately 18%. The sample was also linked to a second study, of T cells in Graves' hyperthyroidism and ophthalmopathy.

Specimen: peripheral blood mononuclear cells (PBMCs), collected at new diagnosis, from a patient treated with antithyroid drugs. These receptors came from a woman in her 30s with Graves disease. Each CDR3 is given with its conserved first and last residue. D genes are given only for firm matches. Only some rows state a clone size, as once, few, many or a class for expanded clones.

j_gene | d_gene | abundance | v_gene | CDR3nt | CDR3aa
TRBJ1-1 | . | many | TRBV7-2 | TGTGCCAGCAGCCCGGACGGAGCTGGTGTGAACACTGAAGCTTTCTTT | CASSPDGAGVNTEAFF
TRBJ2-7 | . | few | TRBV7-9 | TGTGCCAGCAGCTTGTTTCCTGGCGAGCAGTACTTC | CASSLFPGEQYF
TRBJ1-1 | TRBD1 | many | TRBV24-1 | TGTGCCACGAAAGGACAGGGGAACACTGAAGCTTTCTTT | CATKGQGNTEAFF
TRBJ2-3 | . | . | TRBV2 | TGTGCCAGCATAGTCCTAGATACAGATACGCAGTATTTT | CASIVLDTDTQYF
TRBJ2-7 | TRBD2 | few | TRBV30 | TGTGCCTGGAGTATGGGGGGGAGCTCCTACGAGCAGTACTTC | CAWSMGGSSYEQYF
TRBJ1-2 | . | many | TRBV3-1 | TGTGCCAGCAGCCAAGCGGAGGTGTCTTATGGCTACACCTTC | CASSQAEVSYGYTF
TRBJ1-2 | TRBD1 | few | TRBV3-1 | TGTGCCAGCAGCCAAGGACAGGGGTATTTGGAGGGCTACACCTTC | CASSQGQGYLEGYTF
TRBJ2-7 | TRBD2 | many | TRBV20-1 | TGCAGTACGACTAGCGGGATTACCTACGAGCAGTACTTC | CSTTSGITYEQYF
TRBJ2-1 | . | few | TRBV20-1 | TGCAGTGCTAGACACAGGGTTGTCTACAATGAGCAGTTCTTC | CSARHRVVYNEQFF
TRBJ1-3 | . | few | TRBV18 | TGTGCCAGCTCACCACGATCCGAAGGTTCTGGAAACACCATATATTTT | CASSPRSEGSGNTIYF
TRBJ2-7 | . | . | TRBV7-9 | TGTGCCAGCAGCTCCCCTTGGACAGCAGCAAGCGAGCAGTACTTC | CASSSPWTAASEQYF
TRBJ1-6 | TRBD1 | . | TRBV19 | TGTGCCAGCGGAACAGGGGGAAGTTCACCCCTCCACTTT | CASGTGGSSPLHF
TRBJ1-2 | . | many | TRBV4-1 | TGTGCCAGCAGCCAGGGAGTCTATGGCTACACCTTC | CASSQGVYGYTF
TRBJ1-4 | . | many | TRBV6-1 | TGTGCCAGCAGCGTCGCGGAAAATGAAAAACTGTTTTTT | CASSVAENEKLFF
TRBJ2-7 | . | many | TRBV30 | TGTGCCTGGAGCACGGACAGAGCCAACGAGCAGTACTTC | CAWSTDRANEQYF
TRBJ2-3 | . | few | TRBV28 | TGTGCCATCTCAAAGCCGGGACTCACCACAGATACGCAGTATTTT | CAISKPGLTTDTQYF
TRBJ1-5 | . | few | TRBV3-1 | TGTGCCAGCAGCCAAGACAGGTTTCATCAGCCCCAGCATTTT | CASSQDRFHQPQHF
TRBJ1-1 | . | many | TRBV5-1 | TGCGCCAGCAGCTTGGATGCCGGGGCCGGGGATGCTTTCTTT | CASSLDAGAGDAFF
TRBJ2-1 | . | . | TRBV29-1 | TGCAGCGTCGGGCCCCTAGGCGATGAGCAGTTCTTC | CSVGPLGDEQFF
TRBJ1-6 | TRBD1 | many | TRBV12-3/TRBV12-4 | TGTGCCAGCAGGCTCACAGGGGTATGGAATTCACCCCTCCACTTT | CASRLTGVWNSPLHF
TRBJ2-3 | TRBD2 | many | TRBV28 | TGTGCCAGCAGCCTCGGGGCTAGCGGGAGTTGGAAACCAGATACGCAGTATTTT | CASSLGASGSWKPDTQYF
TRBJ2-3 | . | few | TRBV5-1 | TGCGCCAGCATCCGGGACAACACAGATACGCAGTATTTT | CASIRDNTDTQYF
TRBJ2-3 | . | . | TRBV5-1 | TGCGCCACCCGAAACGGGGAAAGCACAGATACGCAGTATTTT | CATRNGESTDTQYF
TRBJ2-7 | . | many | TRBV7-8 | TGTGCCAGCAGCTCCGGGACCCTCTACGAGCAGTACTTC | CASSSGTLYEQYF
TRBJ1-2 | . | many | TRBV6-5 | TGTGCCAGCAGTTATGGATTGGGCAGCCGGTCGGGCTACACCTTC | CASSYGLGSRSGYTF
TRBJ2-3 | . | many | TRBV2 | TGTGCCAGCACAGATCCCCTCCGGGATACGCAGTATTTT | CASTDPLRDTQYF
TRBJ1-5 | . | . | TRBV29-1 | TGCAGCGTTCTCCTGGGAGGGAATCAGCCCCAGCATTTT | CSVLLGGNQPQHF
TRBJ2-2 | . | few | TRBV6-1 | TGTGCCAGCAAGTTGACCCCTGGCTACGCGAACACCGGGGAGCTGTTTTTT | CASKLTPGYANTGELFF
TRBJ1-4 | TRBD1 | many | TRBV12-3/TRBV12-4 | TGTGCCAGCAGTTCGGTCCGTCTGGGGACAGGAGGATCAGGCGGTGAAAAACTGTTTTTT | CASSSVRLGTGGSGGEKLFF
TRBJ2-3 | TRBD1 | many | TRBV29-1 | TGCAGCGTTGAAGAGACAGGGTACAAGCAGTATTTT | CSVEETGYKQYF